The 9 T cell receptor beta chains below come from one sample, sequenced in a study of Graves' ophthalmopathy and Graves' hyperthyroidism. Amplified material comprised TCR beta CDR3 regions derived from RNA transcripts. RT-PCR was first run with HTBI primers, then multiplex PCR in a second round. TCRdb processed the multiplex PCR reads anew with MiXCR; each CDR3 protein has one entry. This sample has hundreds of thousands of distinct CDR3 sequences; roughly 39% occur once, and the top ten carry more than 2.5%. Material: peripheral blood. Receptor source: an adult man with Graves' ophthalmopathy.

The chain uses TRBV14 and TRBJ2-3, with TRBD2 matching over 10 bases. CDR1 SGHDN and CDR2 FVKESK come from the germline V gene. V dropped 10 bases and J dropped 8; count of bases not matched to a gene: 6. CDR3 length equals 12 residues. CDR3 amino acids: CATGTSAATQYF. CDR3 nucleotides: TGTGCCACCGGGACTAGCGCCGCTACGCAGTATTTT. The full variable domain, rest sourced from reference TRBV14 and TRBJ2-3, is EAGVTQFPSHSVIEKGQTVTLRCDPISGHDNLYWYRRVMGKEIKFLLHFVKESKQDESGMPNNRFLAERTGGTYSTLKVQPAELEDSGVYFCATGTSAATQYFGPGTRLTVL.

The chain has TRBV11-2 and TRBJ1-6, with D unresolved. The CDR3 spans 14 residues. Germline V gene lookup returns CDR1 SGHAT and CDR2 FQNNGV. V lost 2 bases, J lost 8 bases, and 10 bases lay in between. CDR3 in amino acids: CASSLLDRDSPLHF. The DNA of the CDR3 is TGTGCCAGCAGCTTACTCGATAGGGATTCACCCCTCCACTTT.

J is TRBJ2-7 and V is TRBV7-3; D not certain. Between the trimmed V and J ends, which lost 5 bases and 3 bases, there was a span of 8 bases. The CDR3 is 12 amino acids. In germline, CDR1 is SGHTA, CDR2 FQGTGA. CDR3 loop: CASSDWGYEQYF. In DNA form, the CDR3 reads TGTGCCAGCAGCGATTGGGGCTACGAGCAGTACTTC. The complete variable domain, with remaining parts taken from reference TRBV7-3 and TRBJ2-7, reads GAGVSQTPSNKVTEKGKYVELRCDPISGHTALYWYRQSLGQGPEFLIYFQGTGAADDSGLPNDRFFAVRPEGSVSTLKIQRTERGDSAVYLCASSDWGYEQYFGPGTRLTVT.

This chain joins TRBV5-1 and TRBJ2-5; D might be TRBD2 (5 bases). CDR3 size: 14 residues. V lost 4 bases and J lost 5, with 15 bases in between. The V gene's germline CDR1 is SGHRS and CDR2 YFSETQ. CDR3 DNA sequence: TGCGCCAGCAGCGGACTGGGGTACGGGGAGACCCAGTACTTC. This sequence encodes CASSGLGYGETQYF. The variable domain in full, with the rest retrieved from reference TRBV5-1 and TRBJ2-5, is KAGVTQTPRYLIKTRGQQVTLSCSPISGHRSVSWYQQTPGQGLQFLFEYFSETQRNKGNFPGRFSGRQFSNSRSEMNVSTLELGDSALYLCASSGLGYGETQYFGPGTRLLVL.

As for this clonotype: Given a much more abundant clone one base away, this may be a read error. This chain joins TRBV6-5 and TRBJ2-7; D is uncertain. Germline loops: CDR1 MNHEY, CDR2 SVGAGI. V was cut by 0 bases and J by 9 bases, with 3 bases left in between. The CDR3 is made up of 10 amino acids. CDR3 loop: CASSYSGQYF. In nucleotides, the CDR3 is TGTGCCAGCAGTTACTCGGGGCAGTACTTC.

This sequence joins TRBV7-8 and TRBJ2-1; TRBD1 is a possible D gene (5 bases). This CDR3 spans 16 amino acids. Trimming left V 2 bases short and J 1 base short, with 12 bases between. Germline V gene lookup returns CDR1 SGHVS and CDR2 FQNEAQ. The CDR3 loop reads CASSLFQGISYNEQFF. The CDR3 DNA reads TGTGCCAGCAGCTTATTTCAGGGCATTTCCTACAATGAGCAGTTCTTC.

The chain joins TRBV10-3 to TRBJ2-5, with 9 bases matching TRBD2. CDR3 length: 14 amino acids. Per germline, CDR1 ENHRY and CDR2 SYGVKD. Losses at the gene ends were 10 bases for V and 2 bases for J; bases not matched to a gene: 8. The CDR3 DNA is TGTGCCAGTAGAGCGGGGGGCCGGCAAGAGACCCAGTACTTC. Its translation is CASRAGGRQETQYF.

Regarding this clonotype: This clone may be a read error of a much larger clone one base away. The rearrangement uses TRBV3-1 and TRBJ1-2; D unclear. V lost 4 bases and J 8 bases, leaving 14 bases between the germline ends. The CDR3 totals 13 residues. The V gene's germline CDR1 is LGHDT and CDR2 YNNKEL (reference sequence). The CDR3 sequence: CASSREELFGYTF. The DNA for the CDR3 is TGTGCCAGCAGCCGAGAGGAACTTTTCGGCTACACCTTC.

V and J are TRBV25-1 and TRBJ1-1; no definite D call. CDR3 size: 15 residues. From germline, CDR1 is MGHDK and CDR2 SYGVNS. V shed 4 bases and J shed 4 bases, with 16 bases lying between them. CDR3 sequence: CASSGGEGGSTEAFF. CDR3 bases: TGTGCCAGCAGTGGGGGAGAGGGCGGGAGCACTGAAGCTTTCTTT.